The clone carrying this TCR beta chain was seen a few times. V lost 5 bases to trimming and J lost 4 bases; unmatched junction nucleotides: 7. CDR1 is SNHLY, CDR2 FYNNEI, per germline. CDR3 length: 14 residues. TCRdb keeps only in-frame clones here, not all; method: immunoSEQ multiplex PCR. The sample holds approximately 31,000 clones, around nine tenths seen once. The sample originates from a study of technical replicates of blood from a few donors. The rearrangement joins TRBV2 to TRBJ1-2, with TRBD1 matching 7 bases. The receptor comes from a human donor in good health. Some clones in this sample may be carry-over from other donors' samples. The sample consisted of PBMCs. The CDR3 region is CASSSQGPIYGYTF. In nucleotides, the CDR3 is TGTGCCAGCAGTTCACAGGGGCCAATCTATGGCTACACCTTC.